This is a list of T cell receptor beta chains from one sample in a study of T cell responses to AZD1222 COVID-19 vaccine. Assay used: immunoSEQ multiplex PCR; TCRdb lists only in-frame clones, some missing. This table has some 60,000 clones, roughly 80% appearing once. This material consisted of peripheral blood, taken 28 days after the second AZD1222 dose. These receptors all stem from an adult who received the AZD1222 COVID-19 vaccine. Each CDR3 is given with its conserved first and last residue. D genes are given only for firm matches. Not every row has a clone size; where given, it reads once, few, many or a size class.

TRBJ2-1 | - | TRBV18 | - | TGTGCCAGCTCACCACCGGGGTTGACGGACAGAAATTTGTTCTTC | CASSPPGLTDRNLFF
TRBJ2-1 | - | TRBV2 | - | TGTGCCAGCAGTGAGCAGGCTGGAGCTTCCGAGCAGTTCTTC | CASSEQAGASEQFF
TRBJ2-7 | TRBD1 | TRBV5-1 | few | TGCGCCAGCAGTCTTGGGGGGCCAACGACAGGGGCCCTCTACGAGCAGTACTTC | CASSLGGPTTGALYEQYF
TRBJ1-1 | - | TRBV11-3 | - | TGTGCCAGCAGCTTAGAGGGTTGGAACACTGAAGCTTTCTTT | CASSLEGWNTEAFF
TRBJ2-7 | - | TRBV7-2 | once | TGTGCCAGCAGCCCACAGATGGGCTTGGGCTACGAGCAGTACTTC | CASSPQMGLGYEQYF
TRBJ2-3 | - | TRBV10-3 | - | TGTGCCATCAGTCCCAATGCCGGGGCGCGAGGAGATACGCAGTATTTT | CAISPNAGARGDTQYF
TRBJ2-7 | - | TRBV10-2 | - | TGCGCCAGCAGTGATTGGCAGGGGTTCTCCCACGAGCAGTACTTC | CASSDWQGFSHEQYF
TRBJ1-6 | - | TRBV7-8 | - | TGTGCCAGCAGCTTTTCCGGGGATTCACCCCTCCACTTT | CASSFSGDSPLHF
TRBJ1-5 | - | TRBV3-1/TRBV3-2 | - | TGTGCCAGCAGCCAACTCCGCGGACCGAATCAGCCCCAGCATTTT | CASSQLRGPNQPQHF
TRBJ2-3 | - | TRBV7-2 | once | TGTGCCAGCAGCTCACAGGCTAGCACAGATACGCAGTATTTT | CASSSQASTDTQYF
TRBJ2-7 | TRBD1 | TRBV5-5 | - | TGTGCCAGCAGCTTGGTGGGACAGGGGCACTACGAGCAGTACTTC | CASSLVGQGHYEQYF
TRBJ2-5 | - | TRBV6-5 | once | TGTGCCAGCAGTTACTCGACGGGGGACCACCAAGAGACCCAGTACTTC | CASSYSTGDHQETQYF
TRBJ1-4 | - | TRBV7-6 | - | TGTGCCAGCAGCCTTACCGGACAGACCGCTAATGAAAAACTGTTTTTT | CASSLTGQTANEKLFF
TRBJ2-3 | - | TRBV11-2 | - | TGTGCCAGCAGCTTTACGAGGCGGGATACGCAGTATTTT | CASSFTRRDTQYF
TRBJ2-1 | - | TRBV12-3/TRBV12-4 | - | TGTGCCAGCAGTCCCGCTGGGTCGAGGGAGCAGTTCTTC | CASSPAGSREQFF
TRBJ1-2 | - | TRBV28 | once | TGTGCCAGCAGACGAGGGACGGACAGTAACTATGGCTACACCTTC | CASRRGTDSNYGYTF
TRBJ1-1 | - | TRBV30 | - | TGTGCCTGGAGGCCCGATGATAGGACTGAAGCTTTCTTT | CAWRPDDRTEAFF
TRBJ2-2 | TRBD1 | TRBV19 | - | TGTGCCAGCAGAACGACAGGGGACACCGGGGAGCTGTTTTTT | CASRTTGDTGELFF
TRBJ1-1 | - | TRBV7-8 | - | TGTGCCAGCCTACCCGGCGGGGGGACTGAAGCTTTCTTT | CASLPGGGTEAFF
TRBJ1-6 | - | TRBV3-1/TRBV3-2 | - | TGTGCCAGCAGCCAAGGCGGGATTAATTCACCCCTCCACTTT | CASSQGGINSPLHF
TRBJ1-5 | - | TRBV21-1 | - | TGTGCCAGCAGTAATCCGACACCTGCGAGGGGCAATCAGCCCCAGCATTTT | CASSNPTPARGNQPQHF
TRBJ1-1 | TRBD1 | TRBV5-1 | - | TGCGCCAGCAGCACCGGACAGGGGGCGTATGGTGAAGCTTTCTTT | CASSTGQGAYGEAFF
TRBJ1-4 | TRBD1 | TRBV6-5 | - | TGTGCCAGCAGCCCGGACAGGGGGCAGGGAAAACTGTTTTTT | CASSPDRGQGKLFF
TRBJ1-1 | TRBD1 | TRBV6-5 | - | TGTGCCAGCAGCCGGGACAGGGCAGTGAACACTGAAGCTTTCTTT | CASSRDRAVNTEAFF
TRBJ1-1 | - | TRBV3-1/TRBV3-2 | - | TGTGCCAGCAGCCAAGAAGGGACGGGGAACACTGAAGCTTTCTTT | CASSQEGTGNTEAFF
TRBJ2-1 | TRBD2 | TRBV11-3 | - | TGTGCCAGCAGCCCCGGGGGGCGGGGGGGCCGCGATGAGCAGTTCTTC | CASSPGGRGGRDEQFF
TRBJ1-1 | - | TRBV5-1 | - | TGCGCCAGCGGTCCGGGACGGAACACTGAAGCTTTCTTT | CASGPGRNTEAFF
TRBJ2-5 | - | TRBV18 | - | TGTGCCAGCTCATCCAGGGAGGAGGAGACCCAGTACTTC | CASSSREEETQYF
TRBJ2-5 | TRBD2 | TRBV7-9 | - | TGTGCCAGCAGCCGAACAACTAGCGGGGGACTACAAGAGACCCAGTACTTC | CASSRTTSGGLQETQYF
TRBJ1-2 | - | TRBV5-6 | - | TGTGCCAGCAGCTTTAACACAGGTGGCTACACCTTC | CASSFNTGGYTF
TRBJ1-5 | TRBD1 | TRBV30 | - | TGTGCCTGGAGTACACAAACAGGGGGAGTTCAGCCCCAGCATTTT | CAWSTQTGGVQPQHF
TRBJ2-7 | - | TRBV5-1 | - | TGCGCCAGCAGCCTCATGGACGAGAGCTCCTACGAGCAGTACTTC | CASSLMDESSYEQYF
TRBJ2-2 | - | TRBV3-1/TRBV3-2 | - | TGTGCCAGCAGCCTAACGGCGGGGAACACCGGGGAGCTGTTTTTT | CASSLTAGNTGELFF
TRBJ2-7 | - | TRBV10-1 | few | TGCGCCAGCAGTGAAGAGGTTTCCTACGAGCAGTACTTC | CASSEEVSYEQYF
TRBJ2-7 | TRBD1 | TRBV9 | - | TGTGCCAGCAGCCGACAGGGGGATTCCTACGAGCAGTACTTC | CASSRQGDSYEQYF
TRBJ1-2 | - | TRBV5-6 | once | TGTGCCAGCAGCTTGGGGATTTCGGGGACCACAGCTTATGGCTACACCTTC | CASSLGISGTTAYGYTF
TRBJ2-4 | - | TRBV6-5 | - | TGTGCCAGCAGCTTCCAGGGCGCCAAAAACATTCAGTACTTC | CASSFQGAKNIQYF
TRBJ2-6 | - | TRBV6-5 | - | TGTGCCAGCAGTTGGAGACGGAGCTCTGGGGCCAACGTCCTGACTTTC | CASSWRRSSGANVLTF
TRBJ2-7 | - | TRBV5-5 | - | TGTGCCAGCAGCTTGATGGGGGAAAGCTCCTACGAGCAGTACTTC | CASSLMGESSYEQYF
TRBJ2-5 | - | TRBV5-8 | - | TGTGCCAGCAGCTTGTTCAGGGGCGAGACCCAGTACTTC | CASSLFRGETQYF
TRBJ1-2 | TRBD1 | TRBV10-3 | - | TGTGCCATCAGTGGGACAGGGAACTATGGCTACACCTTC | CAISGTGNYGYTF
TRBJ2-7 | TRBD1 | TRBV18 | - | TGTGCCAGCTCACCTTGGGTTCAGGGGGCCCACGAGCAGTACTTC | CASSPWVQGAHEQYF
TRBJ1-2 | - | TRBV12-3/TRBV12-4 | - | TGTGCCAGCAGTTTGTGGGGTTCCTATGGCTACACCTTC | CASSLWGSYGYTF
TRBJ1-3 | - | TRBV5-1 | - | TGCGCCAGCAGCTCCCAATCAGGGGACCTTGGAAACACCATATATTTT | CASSSQSGDLGNTIYF
TRBJ2-5 | TRBD1 | TRBV5-1 | - | TGCGCCAGCAGCCTTGCGGACAGGGGCCAAGAGACCCAGTACTTC | CASSLADRGQETQYF
TRBJ2-2 | TRBD2 | TRBV7-8 | - | TGTGCCAGCAGCCCAGCGGGGAGTTGGGGAAGGACCGGGGAGCTGTTTTTT | CASSPAGSWGRTGELFF
TRBJ1-2 | - | TRBV3-1/TRBV3-2 | - | TGTGCCAGCAGCCAAGGGGGGCTTAAGGGCGTCGGCGATGGCTACACCTTC | CASSQGGLKGVGDGYTF
TRBJ1-6 | - | TRBV10-2 | - | TGCGCCAGCAGTGAGTCTTCTGGCTCACCCCTCCACTTT | CASSESSGSPLHF
TRBJ1-5 | - | TRBV3-1/TRBV3-2 | - | TGTGCCAGCAGCCAAGCGAGAGGCGGGCAGGGAAACAATCAGCCCCAGCATTTT | CASSQARGGQGNNQPQHF
TRBJ1-2 | - | TRBV5-6 | - | TGTGCCAGCAGTCACGGTAACCCTGGCTATGGCTACACCTTC | CASSHGNPGYGYTF
TRBJ1-2 | - | TRBV28 | - | TGTGCCAGCAGTTTTGGCGCGGCTACCTCTCCCTATGGCTACACCTTC | CASSFGAATSPYGYTF
TRBJ1-1 | - | TRBV2 | few | TGTGCCAGCATCCCCCGGAGGGACACTGAAGCTTTCTTT | CASIPRRDTEAFF
TRBJ2-1 | - | TRBV27 | - | TGTGCCAGCAGTTTGGGCGGGATTACCGATGAGCAGTTCTTC | CASSLGGITDEQFF